This T cell receptor (beta chain) was recovered during a study of Ad26.COV2.S vaccination and SARS-CoV-2 variants (dated by TCRdb to 2020 to 2023). Background for the entire study: Donors in the vaccine arm were drawn from COV1001, a multicentre, randomized, double-blind, placebo-controlled phase I-IIa trial testing Ad26.COV2.S in healthy adults. Dosing of Ad26.COV2.S was intramuscular, at either 5x10^10 or 1x10^11 viral particles, delivered as one shot or as two shots spaced 56 days apart. The specificity and breadth of SARS-CoV-2-reactive T cell receptors after Ad26.COV2.S vaccination were assessed by TCRbeta repertoire sequencing. The TCR-sequenced set comprised around 32 samples: 19 Ad26.COV2.S vaccine recipients, 5 placebo recipients and 8 SARS-CoV-2 convalescent individuals. Trial participants were randomized into five groups of five, in which low-dose or high-dose Ad26.COV2.S was given once or twice, or placebo was given on both occasions. Blinding of investigators to trial group allocation was maintained during experiments and outcome assessment. Study-wide conclusions, independent of this receptor: After vaccination, substantial breadth of spike-specific CD8+ and CD4+ T cell responses was reported. The study was not powered for comparison of responses between vaccine doses or regimens. Non-spike TCR breadth was comparable between vaccine and placebo recipients, consistent with the vaccine containing only spike. The authors noted that total T cell responses may have been underestimated by the TCR breadth and depth analyses. Spike-specific TCR breadth was higher in Ad26.COV2.S recipients than in placebo recipients (P = 0.0014).

The germline V gene provides CDR1 KGHDR and CDR2 SFDVKD. There are 12 amino acids in the CDR3, from cysteine to phenylalanine inclusive. CDR3 DNA only is kept here, 36 bases in frame from base 1. V loses 9 bases, J loses 7 bases, and the germline ends lie 11 bases apart. Remarks on this clone: Its antigen is currently not known. It has no much larger one-base neighbor in the sample; base qualities were not kept.

The treatment or condition label, as the study defines it: some 20 received Ad26.COV2.S at low or high dose, single or two shots; 5 received placebo; per-sample allocation not given. For vaccine and placebo recipients, repertoires were sequenced using samples collected on day 63 after the first injection. Between 29 July and 7 August 2020, Cohort 1b enrolled about 27 adults aged 18-55 years at one site in Boston, USA. Ad26.COV2.S was a replication-incompetent adenovirus type 26 vector expressing a prefusion-stabilized SARS-CoV-2 spike protein from the original Wuhan strain. The immunoSEQ Assay was the method used to sequence TCRbeta CDR3 regions. After extraction, genomic DNA underwent amplification by bias-controlled multiplex PCR, followed by high-throughput sequencing. The authors' analysis ran thus. To quantify the absolute abundance of every unique TCRbeta CDR3 region, sequences were collapsed and filtered. Usable DNA was measured by amplifying reference genes present in all nucleated cells, and TCRbeta template counts were normalized to that usable DNA to estimate T cell fraction. Repertoire TCRs were annotated as SARS-CoV-2-specific by exact matching of V gene, CDR3 amino acid sequence and J gene to a known reactive TCR set. The reference SARS-CoV-2 TCR set came from MIRA and was filtered for enrichment in COVID-19-positive ImmuneCODE repertoires, removing public or cross-reactive TCRs. Using the MIRA antigens, annotated TCRs were further analysed by specific ORF or by position within an ORF. Depth was the summed frequency of annotated unique rearrangements, while breadth was defined as annotated unique rearrangements over total unique productive rearrangements. Two-sided Wilcoxon rank-sum tests were used to compare TCR breadth between groups. This immuneACCESS table, as held by TCRdb, lists in-frame sequences with V and J called but not all clones. Of the missing ones, under half trace to an unresolved V gene in checked studies; the others have no known cause. The D gene and trimming were derived from the DNA, and the V and J assignments and clone size from that table. The sample table records some 350,000 clones; 70% to 90% of these occur just once. The ten largest make up about 3.5% of the sample.

Specimen: peripheral blood, collected in a trial of Ad26.COV2.S vaccine versus placebo. This sequence was found in a person aged 18-65 years who received the Ad26.COV2.S COVID-19 vaccine or a placebo. Here the chain combines TRBV24-1 and TRBJ2-2; the D region possibly corresponds to TRBD1 (6 bases align). The nucleotides are TGTGCCACCGGAACAGGGTACGGGGAGCTGTTTTTT. The encoded protein is CATGTGYGELFF.